The clone carrying this TCR beta chain was detected many times. Its matching antigen is unknown. This sample was taken from a study of spatial heterogeneity in lung cancer. Time point here: sample taken at primary tumor resection. Study-level points and caveats: For expanded intratumoral alpha and beta TCRs, counts tracked tumor mutation counts.

Using its own MiXCR run on the 5' RACE reads, TCRdb lists one record per CDR3 protein. Among some 7,000 distinct CDR3 sequences, approximately 3.1% were seen once, and the ten largest hold more than 15%. The V and J ends lost 7 bases and 5 bases, in that order; junction bases with no gene match: 12. Germline lookup yields CDR1 DFQATT and CDR2 SNEGSKA (reference sequence). This CDR3 is built from 17 residues. V is TRBV20-1 and J is TRBJ2-3, with TRBD2 matching 16 bases. This specimen consisted of lung tumor tissue, obtained at surgery. This receptor was obtained from a male donor with early-stage non-small cell lung cancer. The CDR3 here is CSVRGTSGGALGDTQYF. The CDR3 nucleotides read TGCAGTGTTCGTGGGACTAGCGGGGGGGCGTTAGGAGATACGCAGTATTTT.